This T cell receptor beta chain was captured by sequencing in a study of cytomegalovirus exposure and HLA in healthy donors. Findings and caveats of the study: It was confirmed in vitro that a few of the CMV-associated chains were specific for CMV antigens.

CDR1 and CDR2 from the germline V gene are MNHNS and SASEGT. V lost 1 base and J lost 0, with 4 bases in between. This CDR3 contains 14 residues. Primers for the PCR totalled 60 Vbeta and 13 Jbeta. The assay was immunoSEQ multiplex PCR, and TCRdb's table has in-frame clones only and misses some. In the table there are over 150,000 clones, about 70% of which are singletons. A word on this clone: Antigen: not known.

The chain joins TRBV6-1 to TRBJ2-4; no reliable D call. The receptor was derived from a young man in good health and CMV-seronegative. Sequencing was done on a sample of PBMCs. CDR3 bases: TGTGCCAGCAGTGAAGGGCTAGCCAAAAACATTCAGTACTTC. Protein: CASSEGLAKNIQYF.